Below, 14 T cell receptor beta chains from the same sample are listed, as sequenced in a study of T cell changes during pregnancy in multiple sclerosis. Using immunoSEQ multiplex PCR, the repertoire was profiled, and TCRdb retains in-frame clones only, with some absent. This table has around 48,000 clones, 85% to 95% appearing once. The sequencing here drew on CD4+ T cells from peripheral blood mononuclear cells, taken in the second trimester of pregnancy. These receptors were obtained from a female donor in good health, enrolled as a control in a pregnancy study.

The J gene is TRBJ2-7, the V gene TRBV29-1; 7 bases are a match to TRBD1. The CDR3 runs to 11 residues. Trimming removed 7 bases from V and 5 bases from J; junction bases left unmatched: 5. CDR1 and CDR2 from the germline V gene are SQVTM and ANQGSEA. The CDR3 nucleotides are TGCAGCGGGGGACAGTTTCACGAGCAGTACTTC. This encodes CSGGQFHEQYF.

The gene calls are TRBV5-1 and TRBJ2-2, with 7 bases identical to TRBD1. The germline gives CDR1 SGHRS, CDR2 YFSETQ. The CDR3 has 16 residues. The ends lost 2 bases at V and 6 bases at J; junction bases unmatched: 10. CDR3 nucleotide sequence: TGCGCCAGCAGCTTCGAAGGGGACAGCAGATCCGGGGAGCTGTTTTTT. Translation gives CASSFEGDSRSGELFF.

The chain has TRBV2 and TRBJ1-2, with unresolved D. In germline, CDR1 is SNHLY, CDR2 FYNNEI. CDR3 length: 13 residues. The V and J ends lost 4 bases and 5 bases respectively, with 11 bases between them. The CDR3: CASSGYGGYGYTF. CDR3 nucleotide sequence: TGTGCCAGCAGTGGGTACGGTGGTTATGGCTACACCTTC.

This chain joins TRBV18 and TRBJ2-7; D perhaps matches TRBD1 (6 bases). Germline loops: CDR1 KGHSH, CDR2 LQKENI. The CDR3 spans 13 residues. The V end was cut by 3 bases, the J end by 2 bases, with 8 bases between. The CDR3 region is CASSPDSPYEQYF. CDR3 bases: TGTGCCAGCTCACCGGACAGTCCCTACGAGCAGTACTTC. The complete variable domain, with remaining parts taken from reference TRBV18 and TRBJ2-7, reads NAGVMQNPRHLVRRRGQEARLRCSPMKGHSHVYWYRQLPEEGLKFMVYLQKENIIDESGMPKERFSAEFPKEGPSILRIQQVVRGDSAAYFCASSPDSPYEQYFGPGTRLTVT.

The J gene is TRBJ2-3, the V gene TRBV6-4; 12 bases are shared with TRBD2. CDR3 length: 14 amino acids. Germline lookup yields CDR1 MRHNA and CDR2 SNTAGT. The V segment lost 4 bases and the J segment 4 bases; nucleotides outside the gene matches: 0. The CDR3 protein is CASSASGGADTQYF. The CDR3 region has the DNA TGTGCCAGCAGTGCTAGCGGGGGGGCAGATACGCAGTATTTT.

The CDR3 coding sequence is TGTGCCAGCAGTGAGACCCCGACTAGTCAAAACATTCAGTACTTC. Translation gives CASSETPTSQNIQYF. V gene TRBV6-1 combines with J gene TRBJ2-4; D is perhaps TRBD2 (6 bases). This CDR3 has 15 residues. The germline gives CDR1 MNHNS, CDR2 SASEGT. The V and J ends lost 3 bases and 5 bases respectively, with 14 bases between them.

J is TRBJ1-2 and V is TRBV7-9; no definite D call. The CDR3 extends over 13 amino acids. Germline V gene lookup returns CDR1 SEHNR and CDR2 FQNEAQ (reference sequence). The ends were cut back, 6 bases at V and 5 bases at J, with 13 bases in the middle. The CDR3, as DNA: TGTGCCAGCAGTCTAATTGGGGAGTATGGCTACACCTTC. It specifies CASSLIGEYGYTF.

V gene TRBV6-5 combines with J gene TRBJ1-2; TRBD1 agrees at 7 bases. Trimming took 5 bases from V and 7 from J; bases not matched to a gene: 7. Germline-derived CDR1 and CDR2 are MNHEY and SVGAGI. This CDR3 region has 13 residues. CDR3 bases: TGTGCCAGCAGTCTCCGACAGGGCTCTGGCTACACCTTC. It yields the protein CASSLRQGSGYTF.

The rearrangement uses TRBV7-9 and TRBJ1-6; 7 bases are a match to TRBD1. Per germline, CDR1 SEHNR and CDR2 FQNEAQ (reference sequence). V lost 3 bases, J lost 8 bases, and 7 bases stayed unmatched. The CDR3 is made up of 15 amino acids. DNA for the CDR3: TGTGCCAGCAGCTTCCAGGGGGGCGTGGATTCACCCCTCCACTTT. Residues: CASSFQGGVDSPLHF.

The chain has TRBV25-1 and TRBJ2-6; 10 positions match TRBD2. Germline CDR1 reads MGHDK; CDR2 reads SYGVNS. The length of the CDR3 is 16 residues. V trimming: 2 bases; J trimming: 2 bases; junction bases outside the gene matches: 0. The DNA of the CDR3 is TGTGCCAGCAGTGAAAGCGGGAGGGCTGGGGCCAACGTCCTGACTTTC. Residues: CASSESGRAGANVLTF.

The chain employs TRBV28 and TRBJ1-5; 9 bases match TRBD1. Germline V CDR1 and CDR2: MDHEN, SYDVKM. The trim removed 3 bases at V and 2 bases at J, leaving 2 bases unmatched. This CDR3 contains 15 residues. This CDR3 reads CASSLWDRGNQPQHF. As DNA, the CDR3 is TGTGCCAGCAGTTTGTGGGACAGGGGCAATCAGCCCCAGCATTTT.

The gene calls are TRBV27 and TRBJ2-7; 7 positions match TRBD1. The CDR3 contains 16 residues. Germline CDR1 MNHEY, CDR2 SMNVEV (reference sequence). With V trimmed by 2 bases and J by 2 bases, 9 bases remained unmatched. The CDR3 spells CASSLISQGVTYEQYF. CDR3 coding DNA: TGTGCCAGCAGTTTAATTTCCCAGGGGGTTACCTACGAGCAGTACTTC.

This chain uses TRBV29-1 with TRBJ1-1; 9 positions agree with TRBD1. The length of the CDR3 is 13 residues. The germline gives CDR1 SQVTM, CDR2 ANQGSEA. Losses at the gene ends were 7 bases for V and 1 base for J; bases not matched to a gene: 4. Written as DNA, the CDR3 is TGCAGCGCTACGGGACAGGGGAACACTGAAGCTTTCTTT. It is translated as CSATGQGNTEAFF.

The rearrangement joins TRBV25-1 to TRBJ2-5; D gene uncertain. Gene TRBJ2-7 matches the end of the DNA better, so the J call may be wrong. Germline values: CDR1 MGHDK, CDR2 SYGVNS. The CDR3 is 13 residues long. The CDR3 sequence: CASSEWRYGEQYF. CDR3 bases: TGTGCCAGCAGTGAATGGCGGTACGGCGAGCAGTACTTC.